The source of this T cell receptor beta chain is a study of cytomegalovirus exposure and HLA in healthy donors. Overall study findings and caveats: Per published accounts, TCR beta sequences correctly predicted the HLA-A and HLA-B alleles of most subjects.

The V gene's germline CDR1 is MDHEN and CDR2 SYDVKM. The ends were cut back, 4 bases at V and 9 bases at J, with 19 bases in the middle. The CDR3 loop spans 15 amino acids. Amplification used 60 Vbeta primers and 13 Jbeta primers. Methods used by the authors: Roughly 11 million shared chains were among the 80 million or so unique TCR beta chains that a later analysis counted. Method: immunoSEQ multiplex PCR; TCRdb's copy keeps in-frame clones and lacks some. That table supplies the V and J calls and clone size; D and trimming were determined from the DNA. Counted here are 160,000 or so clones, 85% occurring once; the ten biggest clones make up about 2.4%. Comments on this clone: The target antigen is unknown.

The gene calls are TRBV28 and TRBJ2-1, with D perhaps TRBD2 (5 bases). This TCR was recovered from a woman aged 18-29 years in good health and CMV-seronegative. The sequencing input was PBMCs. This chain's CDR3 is CASSSAPLSGGEQFF. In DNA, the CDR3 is TGTGCCAGCAGTTCAGCCCCCCTAAGCGGCGGTGAGCAGTTCTTC.